The 27 T cell receptor beta chains listed next were all sequenced from one sample in a study of T cells in Graves' hyperthyroidism and ophthalmopathy. Authors of the study amplified TCR beta CDR3 regions from RNA transcripts. The study used the HTBI primer set for a first-round RT-PCR of the TCR CDR3. TCRdb used MiXCR to reprocess the multiplex PCR reads, holding one entry per CDR3 protein. This sample yields 250,000 to 300,000 distinct CDR3 sequences, of which roughly 15% are seen a single time; 6.5% to 10% belongs to the top ten. Sequencing input: blood. These receptors originate from a woman younger than 45 with Graves' hyperthyroidism that later progressed to Graves' ophthalmopathy.

This clonotype was found many times. The genes are TRBV2 and TRBJ2-7, with 12 bases matching TRBD1. Germline V gene lookup returns CDR1 SNHLY and CDR2 FYNNEI. This CDR3 contains 14 residues. V was pared by 6 bases and J by 3 bases, with 3 bases of the junction left unmatched. CDR3 region: CASRGDRGHYEQYF. The CDR3 DNA reads TGTGCCAGCAGAGGGGACAGGGGGCACTACGAGCAGTACTTC.

This sequence joins TRBV20-1 and TRBJ2-3; possibly TRBD1 for D (5 bases). Germline values: CDR1 DFQATT, CDR2 SNEGSKA (reference sequence). This CDR3 has 14 residues. Trimming left V 6 bases short and J 8 bases short, with 21 bases between. CDR3 residues: CSAMGREGWGTQYF. CDR3 sequence (DNA): TGCAGTGCGATGGGCAGGGAAGGGTGGGGTACGCAGTATTTT.

This clonotype appeared many times. This chain joins TRBV6-2 or TRBV6-3 and TRBJ1-4; a weak D match, TRBD1 (6 bases). From germline, CDR1 is MNHEY and CDR2 SVGEGT. V was pared by 4 bases and J by 6 bases, with 12 bases between. The CDR3 length is 14 residues. CDR3 nucleotides: TGTGCCAGCAGTTTCCGGGACAACGATGAAAAACTGTTTTTT. This translates into CASSFRDNDEKLFF.

V is TRBV2 and J is TRBJ2-3; 15 positions match TRBD2. From germline, CDR1 is SNHLY and CDR2 FYNNEI. The CDR3 is 20 residues long. The V gene end was trimmed by 3 bases and the J gene end by 5 bases; junction bases not matched to a gene: 15. The CDR3 DNA is TGTGCCAGCAGTGACATCCCGGGACTAGCGGGAGGAGGGAACGGAGATACGCAGTATTTT. It codes for CASSDIPGLAGGGNGDTQYF.

DNA for the CDR3: TGTGCCAGTAGTTCCACCAGACTAGCGGGAGAGGAAGATACGCAGTATTTT. Translated, it gives CASSSTRLAGEEDTQYF. V usage is TRBV19 and J usage is TRBJ2-3; 12 nucleotides match TRBD2. Germline values: CDR1 LNHDA, CDR2 SQIVND (reference sequence). The CDR3 extends over 17 amino acids. V trimming: 5 bases; J trimming: 5 bases; junction bases outside the gene matches: 11.

This clonotype was found many times. The chain recombines TRBV6-2 or TRBV6-3 with TRBJ1-1, with D possibly TRBD1 on 6 matching bases. The germline V gene has CDR1 MNHEY and CDR2 SVGEGT. V lost 5 bases and J lost 7, with 17 bases in between. The CDR3 runs 14 residues. DNA of the CDR3: TGTGCCAGCAGTCACGCCGGACAGCGGCTTGAAGCTTTCTTT. Its protein product is CASSHAGQRLEAFF.

V usage is TRBV6-1 and J usage is TRBJ1-2, with no clear D. The ends were cut back, 5 bases at V and 3 bases at J, with 13 bases in the middle. This CDR3 is built from 14 residues. Germline CDR1 is MNHNS and CDR2 is SASEGT. CDR3 DNA sequence: TGTGCCAGCAGTCTTCCAGACATTTACTATGGCTACACCTTC. Translated: CASSLPDIYYGYTF.

This clonotype occurred many times. The V call is TRBV7-9, the J call TRBJ1-4; D unclear. CDR1 is SEHNR and CDR2 is FQNEAQ in the germline V gene (reference sequence). The germline V and J ends were trimmed by 1 base and 7 bases, with 4 bases remaining between them. CDR3 length equals 12 residues. DNA of the CDR3: TGTGCCAGCAGCTTAGGGATTGAAAAACTGTTTTTT. Its protein product is CASSLGIEKLFF.

V and J are TRBV28 and TRBJ2-7; the D is unclear. Germline assignment: CDR1 MDHEN and CDR2 SYDVKM. The CDR3 length is 14 residues. Trimming shortened V by 5 bases and J by 3 bases, and 14 bases separated the two germline ends. The CDR3 loop is CASSLRNKGYEQYF. DNA of the CDR3: TGTGCCAGCAGTCTACGGAATAAGGGCTACGAGCAGTACTTC. Drawing the rest from reference TRBV28 and TRBJ2-7, the complete variable domain is DVKVTQSSRYLVKRTGEKVFLECVQDMDHENMFWYRQDPGLGLRLIYFSYDVKMKEKGDIPEGYSVSREKKERFSLILESASTNQTSMYLCASSLRNKGYEQYFGPGTRLTVT.

This clonotype was seen ten or more times. This chain connects TRBV6-1 to TRBJ2-2; weak D call: TRBD2 (6 bases). This CDR3 contains 13 residues. CDR1 and CDR2 (germline): MNHNS, SASEGT. V was cut by 7 bases and J by 4 bases, with 10 bases left in between. The CDR3 region has the DNA TGTGCCAGCACGCGGGACCTCACCGGGGAGCTGTTTTTT. Its translation is CASTRDLTGELFF.

A note on this clonotype: A single base separates this from a much larger clone, so it may be a read error. This chain uses TRBV28 with TRBJ2-1; 7 nucleotides agree with TRBD2. V was pared by 2 bases and J by 7 bases, with 17 bases of the junction left unmatched. The CDR3 is made up of 18 amino acids. Germline assignment: CDR1 MDHEN and CDR2 SYDVKM. The CDR3 DNA sequence: TGTGCCAGCAGTTTAAAGAGGAGCGGGACCGTTGCGGTTAATGAGCAGTTCTTC. It specifies CASSLKRSGTVAVNEQFF.

The rearrangement links TRBV4-3 to TRBJ2-3; 11 bases are shared with TRBD2. The CDR3 extends over 17 amino acids. Germline V CDR1 and CDR2: LGHNA, YSLEER. The V segment lost 0 bases and the J segment 2 bases; nucleotides outside the gene matches: 4. CDR3 nucleotides: TGCGCCAGCAGCCAAGATTCACTAGCGGGAGTCACAGATACGCAGTATTTT. It translates to CASSQDSLAGVTDTQYF.

This clonotype is labeled medium-sized. This rearrangement joins TRBV7-2 to TRBJ2-1, with D unresolved. This CDR3 region has 12 residues. Trimming stripped 2 bases from V and 7 bases from J, with 6 bases between. Per the germline V gene, CDR1 is SGHTA and CDR2 is FQGNSA. DNA of the CDR3: TGTGCCAGCAGCTTAAACCTAAATGAGCAGTTCTTC. Protein sequence: CASSLNLNEQFF.

The chain is built from TRBV11-2 and TRBJ2-7; D is possibly TRBD1 (5 bases). The CDR3 has 13 amino acids. Deletions cut 5 bases from V and 3 bases from J, with 11 bases between. In germline, CDR1 is SGHAT, CDR2 FQNNGV. The CDR3 spells CASSRTGNYEQYF. The CDR3, as DNA: TGTGCCAGCAGCCGAACAGGAAACTACGAGCAGTACTTC.

This clonotype was counted at least ten times. The rearrangement joins TRBV20-1 to TRBJ2-2, with D perhaps TRBD2 (6 bases). V lost 8 bases and J lost 2, with 15 bases in between. Germline V gene data show CDR1 as DFQATT and CDR2 as SNEGSKA (reference sequence). The CDR3 runs to 14 residues. The CDR3 loop is CSSLGGPNTGELFF. Written as DNA, the CDR3 is TGCAGTAGCTTAGGAGGGCCAAACACCGGGGAGCTGTTTTTT.

This clonotype showed up many times. The chain recombines TRBV27 with TRBJ2-5; D uncertain. The CDR3 covers 13 residues. Germline V gives CDR1 MNHEY, CDR2 SMNVEV (reference sequence). The ends were cut back, 3 bases at V and 4 bases at J, with 9 bases in the middle. CDR3: CASSFVVGETQYF. CDR3 sequence (DNA): TGTGCCAGCAGTTTTGTAGTAGGAGAGACCCAGTACTTC.

This clonotype came up many times. This chain joins TRBV7-9 and TRBJ1-5; D possibly corresponds to TRBD1 (5 bases). CDR1 is SEHNR, CDR2 FQNEAQ, per germline (reference sequence). There are 15 residues in the CDR3. Trimming removed 5 bases at V and 0 bases at J, with 11 bases between. The CDR3 here is CASSQGAASNQPQHF. DNA for the CDR3: TGTGCCAGCAGCCAAGGGGCTGCTAGCAATCAGCCCCAGCATTTT.

This clonotype came up many times. The chain recombines TRBV10-3 with TRBJ2-3; 14 nucleotides line up with TRBD2. CDR3 length equals 19 residues. The trim removed 0 bases at V and 0 bases at J, leaving 5 bases unmatched. Germline V gives CDR1 ENHRY, CDR2 SYGVKD. For the CDR3, the DNA is TGTGCCATCAGTGAGTCGAGGACTAGCGGGAGGATTAGCACAGATACGCAGTATTTT. It is translated as CAISESRTSGRISTDTQYF.

The gene calls are TRBV27 and TRBJ2-3; 9 nucleotides agree with TRBD2. The germline CDR1 and CDR2 sequences are MNHEY and SMNVEV (reference sequence). Unmatched junction bases numbered 12, after V lost 6 bases and J lost 2 bases. The CDR3 contains 17 residues. This CDR3 reads CASSPGVAGGDTDTQYF. Written as DNA, the CDR3 is TGTGCCAGCAGCCCTGGGGTGGCGGGAGGGGACACAGATACGCAGTATTTT.

Turning to this clonotype: This CDR3 is missing its conserved last phenylalanine or tryptophan, likely due to a read error. The J gene is TRBJ2-5, the V gene TRBV7-2; D is perhaps TRBD1 (5 bases). This CDR3 comprises 17 residues. From germline, CDR1 is SGHTA and CDR2 FQGNSA. V gave up 6 bases and J gave up 1 base, with 21 bases separating them. CDR3 coding DNA: TGTGCCAGCAGTCAATTCGAAGCCTACAGGACCCAAGAGACCCAGTACCTC. Encoded protein: CASSQFEAYRTQETQYL.

This clonotype was seen at least ten times. The rearrangement uses TRBV5-5 and TRBJ2-5; 7 positions match TRBD2. Germline CDR1 reads SGHKS; CDR2 reads YYEKEE (reference sequence). The length of the CDR3 is 18 residues. The trim removed 5 bases at V and 3 bases at J, leaving 19 bases unmatched. The CDR3 spells CASRPTSPAGELEETQYF. The DNA for the CDR3 is TGTGCCAGCAGACCAACCTCCCCCGCGGGAGAATTGGAAGAGACCCAGTACTTC.

The V gene is TRBV2, the J gene TRBJ2-6; 7 positions agree with TRBD1. The CDR3 runs 17 residues. The V segment lost 6 bases and the J segment 0 bases; nucleotides outside the gene matches: 8. Per germline, CDR1 SNHLY and CDR2 FYNNEI. The CDR3 sequence: CASRKDRLSSGANVLTF. The CDR3 region has the DNA TGTGCCAGCAGGAAGGACAGGCTGAGCTCTGGGGCCAACGTCCTGACTTTC.

This clonotype was counted many times. The rearrangement joins TRBV24-1 to TRBJ1-1; D uncertain. This CDR3 is built from 12 residues. Per the germline V gene, CDR1 is KGHDR and CDR2 is SFDVKD. The V gene lost 3 bases and the J gene lost 7 bases, with 8 bases spanning the gap. CDR3 residues: CATSDARGEAFF. The CDR3 DNA follows: TGTGCCACCAGTGATGCTCGGGGTGAAGCTTTCTTT.

In this sample, this clonotype turned up many times. This chain connects TRBV11-2 to TRBJ2-1; possible D gene TRBD1, 5 bases. Deletions cut 1 base from V and 2 bases from J, with 9 bases between. CDR1 SGHAT and CDR2 FQNNGV come from the germline V gene. The CDR3 has 15 amino acids. CDR3 loop: CASSLVAGTYNEQFF. The CDR3 nucleotides are TGTGCCAGCAGCTTAGTGGCAGGGACCTACAATGAGCAGTTCTTC.

This clonotype was found many times. The chain employs TRBV18 and TRBJ2-7; TRBD2 matches 9 bases. V shed 3 bases and J 2 bases; nucleotides not matched to a gene: 5. The CDR3 has 15 residues. Per the germline V gene, CDR1 is KGHSH and CDR2 is LQKENI. CDR3 in amino acids: CASSPGLAGTYEQYF. The CDR3 DNA reads as TGTGCCAGCTCACCTGGTCTAGCGGGGACCTACGAGCAGTACTTC.

This clonotype was picked up many times. The rearrangement joins TRBV2 to TRBJ1-2, with D possibly being TRBD1 (6 bases). The CDR3 has 14 amino acids. V lost 9 bases and J lost 5, with 19 bases in between. CDR1 SNHLY and CDR2 FYNNEI come from the germline V gene. The CDR3 sequence is CARLSGTNTYGYTF. The CDR3 region has the DNA TGTGCCAGACTATCCGGGACAAATACTTATGGCTACACCTTC.

This clonotype was seen ten or more times. The gene calls are TRBV5-1 and TRBJ1-1; 7 bases line up with TRBD1. The CDR3 is made up of 14 amino acids. The germline CDR1 and CDR2 sequences are SGHRS and YFSETQ. The J segment lost 1 base and the V segment lost 4 bases, leaving 4 bases of the junction unmatched. The CDR3 DNA is TGCGCCAGCAGCGTCGCAGGGGGGAACACTGAAGCTTTCTTT. The encoded protein is CASSVAGGNTEAFF.